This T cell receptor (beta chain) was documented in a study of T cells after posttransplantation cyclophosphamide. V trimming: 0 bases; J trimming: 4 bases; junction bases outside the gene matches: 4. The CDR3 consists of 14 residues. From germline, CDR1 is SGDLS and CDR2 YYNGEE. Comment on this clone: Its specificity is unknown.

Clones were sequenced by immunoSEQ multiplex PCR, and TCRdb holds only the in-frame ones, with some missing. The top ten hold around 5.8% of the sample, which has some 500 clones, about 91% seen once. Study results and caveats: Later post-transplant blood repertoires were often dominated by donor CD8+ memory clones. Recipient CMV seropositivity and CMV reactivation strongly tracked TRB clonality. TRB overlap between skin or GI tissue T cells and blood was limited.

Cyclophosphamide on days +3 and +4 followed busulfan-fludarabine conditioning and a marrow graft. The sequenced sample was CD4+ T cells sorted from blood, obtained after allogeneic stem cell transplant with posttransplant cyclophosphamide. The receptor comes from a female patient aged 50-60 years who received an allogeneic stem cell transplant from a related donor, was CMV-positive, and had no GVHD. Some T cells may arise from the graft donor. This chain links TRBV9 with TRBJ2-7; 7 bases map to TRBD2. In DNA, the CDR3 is TGTGCCAGCAGCGTAGCGCCTAGCGGTTACGAGCAGTACTTC. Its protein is CASSVAPSGYEQYF.